This entry is about one TCR beta chain. This entry is derived from a study of cytomegalovirus exposure and HLA in healthy donors. There are 14 residues in the CDR3. V lost 2 bases and J lost 7, with 11 bases in between. Germline values: CDR1 SGHTA, CDR2 FQGNSA. Sequenced by immunoSEQ multiplex PCR; TCRdb stores in-frame clones only, minus some. Counted here are 150,000 to 200,000 clones, roughly 89% occurring once; the ten biggest clones make up more than 1.2%. Separation from the approximately 670-subject first cohort characterized the roughly 130-subject validation cohort, to which the donors belonged.

The V call is TRBV7-2, the J call TRBJ1-4, with D possibly TRBD1 on 5 matching bases. The sequenced material came from PBMCs. The source is a woman aged 30 to 39 in good health and CMV-seronegative. This CDR3 reads CASSLYGAGEKLFF. The CDR3 DNA sequence: TGTGCCAGCAGCTTATATGGGGCAGGTGAAAAACTGTTTTTT.